This TCR beta chain was sequenced for a study of OX40 agonist ivuxolimab in advanced cancers. Study-wide context: Ivuxolimab was a fully human IgG2 agonistic monoclonal antibody targeting the costimulatory receptor OX40 (CD134). Intravenous ivuxolimab was administered to patients every 2 weeks at six dose levels: 0.01, 0.1, 0.3, 1.5, 3 and 10 mg/kg. In the dose-escalation cohort, roughly 82% of patients were male, and the mean age was roughly 60 years with a range of about 20 to 79. The purpose of peripheral TCRbeta sequencing was to test whether ivuxolimab changed TCR sequence diversity and led to clonal T-cell expansion. Prior anti-PD-1, anti-PD-L1 or anti-CTLA-4 therapy was permitted, and checkpoint inhibitors had been received by about 36% of dose-escalation patients. Of the approximately 50 patients in dose escalation, about 20 had hepatocellular carcinoma, about 15 had melanoma, 9 had renal cell carcinoma and 9 had head and neck cancer. The paper covers the monotherapy dose-escalation part of the phase I ivuxolimab trial, which included N ≈ 50 patients. Partial responses occurred in three dose-escalation patients, of whom one had hepatocellular carcinoma and two had cutaneous melanoma. General study outcomes and caveats: Antigen specificity was not determined for the clonally expanded peripheral T cells. In the 0.1-3.0 mg/kg groups, partial responders were among the patients with the lowest normalized peripheral clonal expansion, particularly in CD8+ T cells. Low levels of normalized T-cell clonal expansion were also seen in some nonresponding patients. After ivuxolimab, expanded clones were on average more numerous among CD8+ T cells than among CD4+ T cells. At doses from 0.1 to 3.0 mg/kg, clonal expansion was seen in both CD4+ and CD8+ blood T cells between baseline and week 6.

The trial excluded patients who had a history of autoimmune disease or who were on systemic immunosuppression. Peripheral blood for TCR sequencing was collected from all dose cohorts at baseline, on cycle 4 day 1, and on cycle 7 day 1. Samples were obtained from an open-label, multicenter, first-in-human phase I dose-escalation trial of ivuxolimab. The trial enrolled adults with locally advanced or metastatic head and neck squamous cell, hepatocellular, melanoma or renal cell carcinoma. Before TCR sequencing, CD4+ and CD8+ T cells were separately sorted from peripheral blood. Genomic DNA was extracted from sorted cells for sequencing of the TCRbeta CDR3 region. TCRbeta CDR3 regions were sequenced using the immunoSEQ Assay. TCRdb obtained this table from immuneACCESS and retained in-frame rearrangements with V and J assigned. These tables miss some clones; where compared with another copy, unresolved V genes account for less than half of the shortfall, and the remainder is unexplained. For this sample the table gives fewer than 25,000 clones, of which about 85% were detected only once. The ten largest clones take up more than 30% of the sample.

Inclusive of the bounding cysteine and phenylalanine, the CDR3 is 18 residues long. Kept here is only the CDR3 DNA, which spans 54 bases and is read in frame from base 1. V loses 0 bases of germline sequence and J loses 5 bases, and the interval between the two ends is 22 bases. As encoded in the germline V gene (reference sequence), CDR1 is MNHEY while CDR2 is SMNVEV. This clone was seen a single time. There is no known antigen for this receptor. Base qualities are not provided; no much larger clone lies one nucleotide away. This sequence uses TRBV27 and TRBJ2-5; the D call is possibly TRBD1 or TRBD2, each sharing 5 bases. The source of this sequence is an adult with an advanced solid tumor such as melanoma, head and neck, liver or kidney cancer. The sequencing here drew on CD4+ or CD8+ T cells sorted from blood, taken in a trial of the OX40 agonist ivuxolimab. The CDR3 region reads CASSLSSGLGGSWETQYF. The nucleotides are TGTGCCAGCAGTTTATCGAGTGGTCTTGGGGGATCCTGGGAGACCCAGTACTTC.